This TCR beta chain emerged from a study of T cells in localized non-small cell lung cancer. Study results and limitations: Adjacent lung tissue had a median about 52 of the top 100 clones found in the tumor. Density of T cells in blood, when higher, went with longer overall survival.

The protocol was immunoSEQ multiplex PCR, while the TCRdb copy is restricted to in-frame clones and leaves out a portion. The data show approximately 5,000 clones, more than 65% seen once. The CDR3 loop spans 15 amino acids. With 1 base clipped from V and 2 bases from J, the junction kept 2 bases outside the gene matches. CDR1 SGHNT and CDR2 YENEEA come from the germline V gene. About this clone itself: Its antigen remains unidentified.

Sequences were derived from peripheral blood mononuclear cells, sampled before any cancer treatment. This sequence joins TRBV11-3 and TRBJ2-1; 7 bases line up with TRBD2. This clonotype was sampled from an older female donor with stage II lung adenocarcinoma. CDR3 DNA: TGTGCCAGCAGCTTAGGACTAGCCACCTACAATGAGCAGTTCTTC. Protein: CASSLGLATYNEQFF.